This T cell receptor (beta chain) emerged from a study of T cells in Graves' hyperthyroidism and ophthalmopathy. Points from the study as a whole: Blood also held most thyroid clonotypes expanded beyond 0.001.

The CDR3 contains 17 residues. CDR1 and CDR2 from the germline V gene are SNHLY and FYNNEI. J was trimmed by 5 bases and V by 5 bases; bases with no gene match: 10. It was considered stable Graves' hyperthyroidism when ophthalmopathy did not progress within 18 months. Recently diagnosed hyperthyroidism of less than 2 months' duration affected patients aged 18 to 65. Fresh peripheral blood, under 13 ml, was the source of the PBMCs. Authors of the study amplified TCR beta CDR3 regions from RNA transcripts. First-round RT-PCR targeting the TCR CDR3 was performed with the HTBI primer set. TCRdb analysed the multiplex PCR reads with MiXCR anew, one entry per CDR3 protein. The data contain fewer than 600,000 distinct CDR3 sequences, approximately 15% of them singletons. In the case of this clonotype: Antigen unknown.

The rearrangement joins TRBV2 to TRBJ2-3, with 13 bases matching TRBD2. The receptor's source is a woman aged 40 to 49 with Graves' hyperthyroidism. Sequences were obtained from blood. The CDR3 coding sequence is TGTGCCAGCAGTCAAAACCGACTAGCGGGAGGAGAAGATACGCAGTATTTT. The encoded protein is CASSQNRLAGGEDTQYF.